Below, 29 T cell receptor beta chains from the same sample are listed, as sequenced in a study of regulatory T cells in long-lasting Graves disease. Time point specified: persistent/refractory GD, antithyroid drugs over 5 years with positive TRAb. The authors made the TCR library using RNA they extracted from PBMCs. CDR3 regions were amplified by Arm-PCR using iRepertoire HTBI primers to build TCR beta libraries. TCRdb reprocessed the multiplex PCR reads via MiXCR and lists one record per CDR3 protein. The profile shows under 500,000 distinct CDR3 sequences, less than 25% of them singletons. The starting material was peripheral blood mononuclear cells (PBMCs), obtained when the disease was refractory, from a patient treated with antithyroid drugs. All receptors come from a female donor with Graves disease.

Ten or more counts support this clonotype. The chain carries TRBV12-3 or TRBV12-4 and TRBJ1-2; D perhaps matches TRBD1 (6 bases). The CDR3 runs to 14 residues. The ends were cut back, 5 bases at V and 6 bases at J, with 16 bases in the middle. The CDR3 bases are TGTGCCAGCAGTGACGAGGGGGGATTCGATGGCTACACCTTC. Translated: CASSDEGGFDGYTF.

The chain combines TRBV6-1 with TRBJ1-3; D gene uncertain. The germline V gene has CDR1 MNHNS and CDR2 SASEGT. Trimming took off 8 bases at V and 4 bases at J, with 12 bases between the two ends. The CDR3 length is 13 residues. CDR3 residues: CASDKPFGNTIYF. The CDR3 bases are TGTGCCAGCGATAAGCCTTTCGGAAACACCATATATTTT.

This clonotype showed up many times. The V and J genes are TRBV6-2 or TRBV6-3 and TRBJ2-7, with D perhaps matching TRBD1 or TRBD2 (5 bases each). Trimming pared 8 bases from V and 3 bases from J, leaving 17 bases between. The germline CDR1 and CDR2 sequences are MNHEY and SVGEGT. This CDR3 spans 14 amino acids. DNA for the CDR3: TGTGCCAGCGGTCCCCCGGGACGGTTCTACGAGCAGTACTTC. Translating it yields CASGPPGRFYEQYF.

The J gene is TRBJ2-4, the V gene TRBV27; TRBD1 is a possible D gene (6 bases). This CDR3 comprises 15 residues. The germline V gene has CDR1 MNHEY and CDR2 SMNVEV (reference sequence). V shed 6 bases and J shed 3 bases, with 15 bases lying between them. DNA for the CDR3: TGTGCCAGCAGGTCGAGGGGGTTTGTCAAAAACATTCAGTACTTC. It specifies CASRSRGFVKNIQYF.

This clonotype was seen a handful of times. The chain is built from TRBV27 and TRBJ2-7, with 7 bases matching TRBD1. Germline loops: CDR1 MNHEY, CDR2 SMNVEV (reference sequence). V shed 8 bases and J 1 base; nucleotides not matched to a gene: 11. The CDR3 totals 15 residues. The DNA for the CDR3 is TGTGCCAGCTCATTAAGCTGGGACAGTTCCTACGAGCAGTACTTC. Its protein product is CASSLSWDSSYEQYF.

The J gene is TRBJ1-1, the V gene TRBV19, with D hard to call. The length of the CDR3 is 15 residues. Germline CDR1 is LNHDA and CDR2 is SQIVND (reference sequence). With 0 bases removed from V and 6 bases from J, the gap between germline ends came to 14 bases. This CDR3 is CASSIDRERSAEAFF. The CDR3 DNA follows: TGTGCCAGTAGTATAGATCGCGAGCGGTCCGCTGAAGCTTTCTTT.

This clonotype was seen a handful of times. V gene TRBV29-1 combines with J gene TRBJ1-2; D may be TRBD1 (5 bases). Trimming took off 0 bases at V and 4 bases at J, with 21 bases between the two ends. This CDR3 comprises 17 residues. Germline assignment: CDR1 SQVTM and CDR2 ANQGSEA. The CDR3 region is CSVEDLVTWGTAYGYTF. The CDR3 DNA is TGCAGCGTTGAAGATCTTGTTACCTGGGGGACGGCCTATGGCTACACCTTC.

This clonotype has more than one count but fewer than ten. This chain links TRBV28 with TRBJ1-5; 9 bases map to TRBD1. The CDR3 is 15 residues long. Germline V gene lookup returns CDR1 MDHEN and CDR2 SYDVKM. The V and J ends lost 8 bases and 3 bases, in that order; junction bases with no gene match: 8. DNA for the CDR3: TGTGCCAGCGAACTGACAGGGGGTTTCAATCAGCCCCAGCATTTT. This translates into CASELTGGFNQPQHF.

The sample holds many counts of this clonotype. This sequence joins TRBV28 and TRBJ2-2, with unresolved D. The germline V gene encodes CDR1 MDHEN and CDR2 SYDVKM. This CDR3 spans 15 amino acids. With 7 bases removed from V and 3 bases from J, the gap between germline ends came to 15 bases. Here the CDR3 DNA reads TGTGCCAGCACCACCCCTCGAGAGGACACCGGGGAGCTGTTTTTT. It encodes CASTTPREDTGELFF.

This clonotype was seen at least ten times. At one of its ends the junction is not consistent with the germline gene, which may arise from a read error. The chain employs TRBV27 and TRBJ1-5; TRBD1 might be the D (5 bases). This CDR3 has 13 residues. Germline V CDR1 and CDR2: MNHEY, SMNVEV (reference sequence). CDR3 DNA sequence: TGTGCCAGCAGTCCGAATCCGGGACTCACCCATACTTTT. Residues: CASSPNPGLTHTF.

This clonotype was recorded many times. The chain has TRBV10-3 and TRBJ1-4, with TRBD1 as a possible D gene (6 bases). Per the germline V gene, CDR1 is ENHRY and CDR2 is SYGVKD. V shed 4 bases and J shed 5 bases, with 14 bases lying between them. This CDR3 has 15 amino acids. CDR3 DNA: TGTGCCATCAGTGGACGAGCAGGGGAAAATGAAAAACTGTTTTTT. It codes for CAISGRAGENEKLFF.

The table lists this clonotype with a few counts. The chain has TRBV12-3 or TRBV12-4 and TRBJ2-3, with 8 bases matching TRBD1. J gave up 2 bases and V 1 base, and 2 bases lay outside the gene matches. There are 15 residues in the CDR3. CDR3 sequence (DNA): TGTGCCAGCAGTTTAGGGGACAGGATCACAGATACGCAGTATTTT. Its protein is CASSLGDRITDTQYF.

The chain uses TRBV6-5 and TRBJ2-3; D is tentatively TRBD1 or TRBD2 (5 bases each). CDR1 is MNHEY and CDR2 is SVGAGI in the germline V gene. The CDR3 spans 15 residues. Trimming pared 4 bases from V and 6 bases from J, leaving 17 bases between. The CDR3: CASSFLSVGVDTQYF. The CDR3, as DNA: TGTGCCAGCAGTTTCCTCTCGGTGGGGGTTGATACGCAGTATTTT.

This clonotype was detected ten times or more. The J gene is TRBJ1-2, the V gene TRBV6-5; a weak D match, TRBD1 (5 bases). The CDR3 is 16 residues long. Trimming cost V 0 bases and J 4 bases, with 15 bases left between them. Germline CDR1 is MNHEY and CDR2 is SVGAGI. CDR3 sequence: CASSYSIPGPGYGYTF. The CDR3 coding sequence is TGTGCCAGCAGTTACTCGATACCGGGGCCTGGCTATGGCTACACCTTC.

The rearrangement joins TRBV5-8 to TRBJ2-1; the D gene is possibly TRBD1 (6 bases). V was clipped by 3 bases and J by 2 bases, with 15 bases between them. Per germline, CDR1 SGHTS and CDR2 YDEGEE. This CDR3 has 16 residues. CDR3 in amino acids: CASSSAPGQTYNEQFF. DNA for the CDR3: TGTGCCAGCAGCTCCGCTCCCGGACAGACCTACAATGAGCAGTTCTTC.

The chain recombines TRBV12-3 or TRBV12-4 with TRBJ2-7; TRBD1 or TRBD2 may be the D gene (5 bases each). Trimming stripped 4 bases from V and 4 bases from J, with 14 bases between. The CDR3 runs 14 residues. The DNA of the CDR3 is TGTGCCAGCAGTTCGGGACCTCAACGATACGAGCAGTACTTC. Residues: CASSSGPQRYEQYF.

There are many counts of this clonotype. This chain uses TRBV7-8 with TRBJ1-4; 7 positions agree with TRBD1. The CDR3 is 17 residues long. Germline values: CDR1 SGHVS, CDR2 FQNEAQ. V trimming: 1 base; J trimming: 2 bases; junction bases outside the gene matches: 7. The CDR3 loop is CASSLGSRQGTNEKLFF. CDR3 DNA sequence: TGTGCCAGCAGCTTAGGCTCCCGACAGGGTACTAATGAAAAACTGTTTTTT.

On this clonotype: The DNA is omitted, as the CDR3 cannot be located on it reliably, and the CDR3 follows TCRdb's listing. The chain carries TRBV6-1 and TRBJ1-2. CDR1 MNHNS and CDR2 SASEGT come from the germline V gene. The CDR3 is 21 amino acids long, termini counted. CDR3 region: CASTNQTSMYLCATRSYGYTF.

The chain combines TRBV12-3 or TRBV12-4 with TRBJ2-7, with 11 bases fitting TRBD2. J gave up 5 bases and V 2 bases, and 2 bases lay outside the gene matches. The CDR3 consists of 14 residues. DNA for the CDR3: TGTGCCAGCAGTTTACTAGCGGGAGGTGACGAGCAGTACTTC. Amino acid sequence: CASSLLAGGDEQYF.

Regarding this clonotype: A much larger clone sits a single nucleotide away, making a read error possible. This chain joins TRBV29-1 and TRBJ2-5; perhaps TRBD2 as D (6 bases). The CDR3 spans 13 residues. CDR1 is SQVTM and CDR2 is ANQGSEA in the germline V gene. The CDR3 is CSVEGTGGETRYF. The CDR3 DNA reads TGCAGCGTTGAAGGGACTGGAGGGGAGACCCGGTACTTC.

The CDR3 spells CASSFLDLTSTDTQYF. The CDR3, as DNA: TGTGCCAGCAGTTTCCTCGACCTAACTAGCACAGATACGCAGTATTTT. This rearrangement joins TRBV28 to TRBJ2-3; D is undetermined. Per the germline V gene, CDR1 is MDHEN and CDR2 is SYDVKM. This CDR3 is built from 16 residues. V was shortened by 3 bases and J by 0 bases, with 13 bases between the two germline ends.

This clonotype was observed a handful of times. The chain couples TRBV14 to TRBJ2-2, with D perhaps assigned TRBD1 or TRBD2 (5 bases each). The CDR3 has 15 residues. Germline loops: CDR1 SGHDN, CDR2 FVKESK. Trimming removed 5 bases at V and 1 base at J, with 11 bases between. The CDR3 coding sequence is TGTGCCAGCAGCAGCCGGGACCGGAACACCGGGGAGCTGTTTTTT. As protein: CASSSRDRNTGELFF.

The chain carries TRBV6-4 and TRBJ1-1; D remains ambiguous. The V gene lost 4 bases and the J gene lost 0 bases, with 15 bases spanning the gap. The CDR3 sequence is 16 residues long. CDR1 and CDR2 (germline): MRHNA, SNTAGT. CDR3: CASSGHWKILNTEAFF. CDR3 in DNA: TGTGCCAGCAGTGGACACTGGAAGATATTGAACACTGAAGCTTTCTTT.

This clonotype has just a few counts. The CDR3 is CASSPKTGGPYEQYF. The DNA of the CDR3 is TGTGCCAGCAGCCCAAAGACGGGGGGGCCCTACGAGCAGTACTTC. This chain uses TRBV7-8 with TRBJ2-7; 8 bases agree with TRBD2. The CDR3 extends over 15 amino acids. V lost 5 bases and J lost 2; bases outside the gene matches: 8. CDR1 is SGHVS and CDR2 is FQNEAQ in the germline V gene.

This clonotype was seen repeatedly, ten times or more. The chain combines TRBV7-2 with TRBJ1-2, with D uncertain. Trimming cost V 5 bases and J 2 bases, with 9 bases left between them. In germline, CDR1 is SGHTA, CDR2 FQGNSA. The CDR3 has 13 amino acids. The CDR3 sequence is CASSQSINYGYTF. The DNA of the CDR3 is TGTGCCAGCAGCCAAAGTATCAACTATGGCTACACCTTC.

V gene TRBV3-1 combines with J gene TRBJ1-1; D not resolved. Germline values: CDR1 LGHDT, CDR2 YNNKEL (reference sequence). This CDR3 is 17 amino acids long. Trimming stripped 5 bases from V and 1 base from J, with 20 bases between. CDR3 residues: CASSNSESGSQNTEAFF. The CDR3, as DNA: TGTGCCAGCAGCAATTCGGAATCGGGAAGTCAGAACACTGAAGCTTTCTTT.

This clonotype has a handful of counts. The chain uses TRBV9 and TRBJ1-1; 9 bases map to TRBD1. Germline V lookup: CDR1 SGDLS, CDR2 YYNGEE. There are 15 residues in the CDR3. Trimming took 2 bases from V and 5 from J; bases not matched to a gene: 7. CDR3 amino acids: CASSVGDREGTEAFF. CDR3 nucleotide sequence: TGTGCCAGCAGCGTGGGGGACAGGGAAGGGACTGAAGCTTTCTTT.

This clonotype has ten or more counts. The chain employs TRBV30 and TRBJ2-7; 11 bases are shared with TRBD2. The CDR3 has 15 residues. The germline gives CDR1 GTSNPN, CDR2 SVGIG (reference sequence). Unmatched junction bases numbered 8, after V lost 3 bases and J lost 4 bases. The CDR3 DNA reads TGTGCCTGGAGATCCGGGACTAGCGGACTATACGAGCAGTACTTC. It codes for CAWRSGTSGLYEQYF. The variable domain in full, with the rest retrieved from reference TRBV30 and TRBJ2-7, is SQTIHQWPATLVQPVGSPLSLECTVEGTSNPNLYWYRQAAGRGLQLLFYSVGIGQISSEVPQNLSASRPQDRQFILSSKKLLLSDSGFYLCAWRSGTSGLYEQYFGPGTRLTVT.

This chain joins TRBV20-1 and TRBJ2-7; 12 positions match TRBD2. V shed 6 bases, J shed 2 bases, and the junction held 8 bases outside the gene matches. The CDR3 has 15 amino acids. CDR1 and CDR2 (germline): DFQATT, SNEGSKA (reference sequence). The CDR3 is CSAEQRTSGTYEQYF. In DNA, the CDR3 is TGCAGTGCCGAACAACGGACTAGCGGGACCTACGAGCAGTACTTC.